This TCR beta chain was found in a study of technical replicates of blood from a few donors. TCRdb's table, derived via immunoSEQ multiplex PCR, lists solely in-frame clones and lacks some. The sample includes tens of thousands of clones, 85% to 95% seen only once; the top ten take over 0.25%. CDR3 length: 13 residues. Germline CDR1 reads GTSNPN; CDR2 reads SVGIG (reference sequence). The germline V and J ends were trimmed by 5 bases and 6 bases, with 17 bases remaining between them. The sample comprised T cells isolated from PBMCs. The V gene is TRBV30, the J gene TRBJ2-7; tentatively, D is TRBD2 (6 bases). This clonotype originated in a human donor in good health. In DNA form, the CDR3 reads TGTGCCTGGGCGCCCGGGGGAATGACCGAGCAGTACTTC. Protein product: CAWAPGGMTEQYF.